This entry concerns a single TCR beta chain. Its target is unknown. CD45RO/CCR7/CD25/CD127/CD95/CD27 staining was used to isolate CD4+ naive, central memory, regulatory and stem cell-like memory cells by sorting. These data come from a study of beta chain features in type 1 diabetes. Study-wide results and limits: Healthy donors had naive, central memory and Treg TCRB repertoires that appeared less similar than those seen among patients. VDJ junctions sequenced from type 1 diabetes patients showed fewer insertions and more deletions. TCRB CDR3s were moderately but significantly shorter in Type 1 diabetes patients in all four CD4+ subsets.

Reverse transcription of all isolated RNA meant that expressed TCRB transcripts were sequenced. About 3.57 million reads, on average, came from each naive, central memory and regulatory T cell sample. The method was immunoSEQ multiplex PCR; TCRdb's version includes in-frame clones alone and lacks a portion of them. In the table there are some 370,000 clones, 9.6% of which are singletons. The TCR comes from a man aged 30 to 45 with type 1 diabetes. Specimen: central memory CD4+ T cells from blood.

The CDR3 spells CASSLMTGVDEQYF. The CDR3 DNA reads as TGTGCCAGCAGCCTAATGACAGGGGTCGACGAGCAGTACTTC. The chain recombines TRBV7-9 with TRBJ2-7, with TRBD1 identical over 8 bases. Losses at the gene ends were 5 bases for V and 5 bases for J; bases not matched to a gene: 8. Looked up from germline, CDR1 is SEHNR and CDR2 is FQNEAQ (reference sequence). This CDR3 contains 14 residues. Based on the CDR3 plus reference TRBV7-9 and TRBJ2-7, the full variable domain is DTGVSQNPRHKITKRGQNVTFRCDPISEHNRLYWYRQTLGQGPEFLTYFQNEAQLEKSRLLSDRFSAERPKGSFSTLEIQRTEQGDSAMYLCASSLMTGVDEQYFGPGTRLTVT.